Shown below are 7 T cell receptor beta chains from a single sample sequenced in a study of Ad26.COV2.S vaccination and SARS-CoV-2 variants. Documented treatment: approximately 18 received Ad26.COV2.S at low or high dose, single or two shots; roughly 5 received placebo; per-sample allocation not given. The investigators took samples on day 63 after the first vaccine or placebo injection. Method: immunoSEQ multiplex PCR; TCRdb's copy keeps in-frame clones and lacks some. The sample lists roughly 350,000 clones, 86% seen once, with about 10% in the top ten. The source was peripheral blood, collected in a trial of Ad26.COV2.S vaccine versus placebo. Every receptor here comes from a person aged 18-65 years who received the Ad26.COV2.S COVID-19 vaccine or a placebo.

This clone has ten or more counts. The chain carries TRBV9 and TRBJ2-7, with D possibly being TRBD2 (6 bases). The CDR3 loop spans 15 amino acids. CDR1 is SGDLS, CDR2 YYNGEE, per germline. Trimming removed 0 bases from V and 2 bases from J, with 12 bases in between. For the CDR3, the DNA is TGTGCCAGCAGCGTAGCTTCGGGGGACCCCTACGAGCAGTACTTC. This encodes CASSVASGDPYEQYF.

The chain has TRBV27 and TRBJ1-6; 7 positions match TRBD1. The CDR3 runs to 13 residues. V dropped 6 bases and J dropped 11; count of bases not matched to a gene: 7. Germline V lookup: CDR1 MNHEY, CDR2 SMNVEV (reference sequence). This CDR3 reads CASSDREAPPLHF. The CDR3 DNA follows: TGTGCCAGCAGCGACAGGGAGGCCCCACCCCTCCACTTT.

The chain combines TRBV20-1 with TRBJ2-5; D call uncertain. The CDR3 runs to 10 residues. The germline V gene encodes CDR1 DFQATT and CDR2 SNEGSKA (reference sequence). The ends were cut back, 3 bases at V and 5 bases at J, with 4 bases in the middle. The CDR3 reads CSARHETQYF. The CDR3 DNA reads as TGCAGTGCTAGGCACGAGACCCAGTACTTC.

This chain connects TRBV19 to TRBJ1-1; unclear D gene. Deletions cut 5 bases from V and 6 bases from J, with 19 bases between. Per the germline V gene, CDR1 is LNHDA and CDR2 is SQIVND (reference sequence). There are 15 residues in the CDR3. CDR3 sequence reads: CASSPNDGGRAEAFF. As DNA, the CDR3 is TGTGCCAGTAGTCCGAATGACGGAGGGAGGGCTGAAGCTTTCTTT.

The chain uses TRBV6-2 or TRBV6-3 and TRBJ2-7, with 8 bases that match TRBD2. The V gene end was trimmed by 4 bases and the J gene end by 4 bases; junction bases not matched to a gene: 9. This CDR3 has 15 amino acids. Germline V gene lookup returns CDR1 MNHEY and CDR2 SVGEGT. The CDR3 DNA follows: TGTGCCAGCAGTTTCGGACTAGCCTCGAAATACGAGCAGTACTTC. This translates into CASSFGLASKYEQYF.

J is TRBJ1-6 and V is TRBV6-2 or TRBV6-3, with D perhaps TRBD1 (5 bases). Germline lookup yields CDR1 MNHEY and CDR2 SVGEGT. The CDR3 has 14 amino acids. V lost 2 bases and J 9 bases, leaving 11 bases between the germline ends. The CDR3 protein is CASSYVGTTSPLHF. The CDR3 DNA is TGTGCCAGCAGTTACGTGGGGACGACTTCACCCCTCCACTTT.

This clone was observed at least ten times. The V and J genes are TRBV5-1 and TRBJ1-1, with D possibly being TRBD1 (5 bases). Trimming left V 2 bases short and J 0 bases short, with 11 bases between. The CDR3 runs 15 residues. The germline gives CDR1 SGHRS, CDR2 YFSETQ. The CDR3 reads CASSFLDSVNTEAFF. For the CDR3, the DNA is TGCGCCAGCAGCTTCCTAGACAGTGTGAACACTGAAGCTTTCTTT. The variable domain in full, completed from reference TRBV5-1 and TRBJ1-1, reads KAGVTQTPRYLIKTRGQQVTLSCSPISGHRSVSWYQQTPGQGLQFLFEYFSETQRNKGNFPGRFSGRQFSNSRSEMNVSTLELGDSALYLCASSFLDSVNTEAFFGQGTRLTVV.